The clone carrying this TCR beta chain was seen repeatedly, ten times or more. The source of the sample is a study of neurological immune-mediated disorders. Germline V CDR1 and CDR2: SGHRS, YFSETQ. The CDR3 has 17 amino acids. Trimming pared 0 bases from V and 1 base from J, leaving 16 bases between. Noted time point: longitudinal time-point 2. TCRdb called the 5' RACE reads again in MiXCR, with one record for every CDR3 protein. The data hold about 90,000 distinct CDR3 sequences, with under 15% observed a single time. Sequenced input: PBMCs. This rearrangement joins TRBV5-1 to TRBJ1-1, with D possibly TRBD1 on 5 matching bases. The origin of this receptor is a female donor with HTLV-1-associated myelopathy (HAM/TSP). The DNA of the CDR3 is TGCGCCAGCAGCTTGGGGCTTTCTCGGGGCCCGAACACTGAAGCTTTCTTT. Translated, it gives CASSLGLSRGPNTEAFF.